Presented here are 12 T cell receptor beta chains from one specimen sequenced in a study of blood T cell repertoires in COVID-19. The protocol was immunoSEQ multiplex PCR, while the TCRdb copy is restricted to in-frame clones and leaves out a portion. The sample contains fewer than 250,000 clones, less than 90% of which appear only once. The sample taken for sequencing was peripheral blood. The receptors were sampled from a man aged 30-40 years with acute or convalescent COVID-19.

The CDR3 spells CASSQVMTVDTQYF. DNA for the CDR3: TGTGCCAGCAGCCAGGTTATGACAGTGGATACGCAGTATTTT. The rearrangement uses TRBV4-2 and TRBJ2-3; D is possibly TRBD1 (5 bases). Between the trimmed V and J ends, which lost 3 bases and 6 bases, there was a span of 13 bases. Germline CDR1 reads LGHNA; CDR2 reads YNFKEQ. The CDR3 sequence is 14 residues long.

The chain carries TRBV9 and TRBJ2-1, with TRBD2 identical over 10 bases. The V and J ends lost 3 bases and 4 bases, in that order; junction bases with no gene match: 4. There are 15 residues in the CDR3. The germline V gene encodes CDR1 SGDLS and CDR2 YYNGEE. CDR3 nucleotides: TGTGCCAGCAGCGCTAGCGGGAGTGGGTACAATGAGCAGTTCTTC. The encoded protein is CASSASGSGYNEQFF.

The chain uses TRBV12-3 or TRBV12-4 and TRBJ1-1, with D possibly matching TRBD1 (5 bases). V was cut by 6 bases and J by 10 bases, with 12 bases left in between. The CDR3 consists of 11 residues. The CDR3 nucleotides read TGTGCCAGCAGACCCGGGACTACAGCTTTCTTT. Protein product: CASRPGTTAFF.

CDR3 DNA sequence: TGTGCCAGCAACCCGCCGGGGGGCCGAACAGATACGCAGTATTTT. This translates into CASNPPGGRTDTQYF. This chain links TRBV28 with TRBJ2-3; D is possibly TRBD2 (7 bases). From germline, CDR1 is MDHEN and CDR2 SYDVKM. CDR3 length: 15 residues. Trimming cost V 7 bases and J 3 bases, with 17 bases left between them.

This clone has more than one count but fewer than ten. This rearrangement joins TRBV2 to TRBJ1-1; D remains ambiguous. In germline, CDR1 is SNHLY, CDR2 FYNNEI. This CDR3 has 13 residues. V lost 8 bases and J 3 bases, leaving 13 bases between the germline ends. CDR3 bases: TGTGCCAGCGAAGGGATTAGCGACACTGAAGCTTTCTTT. This encodes CASEGISDTEAFF.

The chain recombines TRBV2 with TRBJ2-5; the D gene is possibly TRBD2 (7 bases). The CDR3 sequence is 19 residues long. Per the germline V gene, CDR1 is SNHLY and CDR2 is FYNNEI. V was cut by 2 bases and J by 5 bases, with 27 bases left in between. The DNA of the CDR3 is TGTGCCAGCAGTGAACGCCCTGATGGGGCGGGGGCCTGGGGGGAGACCCAGTACTTC. Its translation is CASSERPDGAGAWGETQYF.

The CDR3 loop is CASSLYGLYEQYF. CDR3 nucleotide sequence: TGTGCCAGCAGCTTGTATGGACTATACGAGCAGTACTTC. The gene calls are TRBV5-5 and TRBJ2-7; the D gene is possibly TRBD2 (6 bases). CDR1 is SGHKS, CDR2 YYEKEE, per germline (reference sequence). The CDR3 has 13 amino acids. V was pared by 1 base and J by 4 bases, with 9 bases between.

This clone occurred once. The chain employs TRBV29-1 and TRBJ2-1, with D possibly being TRBD1 (5 bases). V was pared by 7 bases and J by 7 bases, with 14 bases between. CDR3 length: 12 amino acids. Germline CDR1 and CDR2: SQVTM and ANQGSEA. CDR3 protein: CSALGRVNEQFF. The CDR3, as DNA: TGCAGCGCCCTGGGCAGGGTGAATGAGCAGTTCTTC.

The rearrangement uses TRBV15 and TRBJ1-2, with 9 bases lining up with TRBD1. Germline V gene sequence: CDR1 LNHNV, CDR2 YYDKDF (reference sequence). This CDR3 is built from 16 residues. V shed 2 bases, J shed 4 bases, and the junction held 8 bases outside the gene matches. CDR3 DNA: TGTGCCACCAGCAGACCCCTCCGGACAGGGGCCTATGGCTACACCTTC. This codes for CATSRPLRTGAYGYTF. Full variable domain (missing parts from reference TRBV15 and TRBJ1-2): DAMVIQNPRYQVTQFGKPVTLSCSQTLNHNVMYWYQQKSSQAPKLLFHYYDKDFNNEADTPDNFQSRRPNTSFCFLDIRSPGLGDTAMYLCATSRPLRTGAYGYTFGSGTRLTVV.

This clone is a singleton in its sample. The junction departs from the called germline gene at one end, perhaps through a read error. The J gene is TRBJ1-4, the V gene TRBV20-1; the D is unclear. The CDR3 covers 14 residues. Per the germline V gene, CDR1 is DFQATT and CDR2 is SNEGSKA (reference sequence). CDR3 protein: CSASYSVNHEKLFF. The CDR3 DNA follows: TGCAGCGCTAGTTATTCAGTTAACCACGAAAAACTGTTTTTT.

This chain uses TRBV27 with TRBJ1-4; no reliable D call. The germline CDR1 and CDR2 sequences are MNHEY and SMNVEV (reference sequence). The CDR3 has 15 amino acids. V was pared by 5 bases and J by 3 bases, with 13 bases between. The CDR3 coding sequence is TGTGCCAGCAGTCGCCTTCCAGGCTCTAATGAAAAACTGTTTTTT. It translates to CASSRLPGSNEKLFF. The entire variable domain, with the rest obtained from reference TRBV27 and TRBJ1-4, is as follows: EAQVTQNPRYLITVTGKKLTVTCSQNMNHEYMSWYRQDPGLGLRQIYYSMNVEVTDKGDVPEGYKVSRKEKRNFPLILESPSPNQTSLYFCASSRLPGSNEKLFFGSGTQLSVL.

This sequence joins TRBV9 and TRBJ2-7; 7 positions agree with TRBD2. The CDR3 totals 14 residues. Germline loops: CDR1 SGDLS, CDR2 YYNGEE. V shed 1 base, J shed 3 bases, and the junction held 4 bases outside the gene matches. CDR3 sequence: CASSVRSSGYEQYF. The CDR3 bases are TGTGCCAGCAGCGTACGTTCTAGCGGCTACGAGCAGTACTTC.